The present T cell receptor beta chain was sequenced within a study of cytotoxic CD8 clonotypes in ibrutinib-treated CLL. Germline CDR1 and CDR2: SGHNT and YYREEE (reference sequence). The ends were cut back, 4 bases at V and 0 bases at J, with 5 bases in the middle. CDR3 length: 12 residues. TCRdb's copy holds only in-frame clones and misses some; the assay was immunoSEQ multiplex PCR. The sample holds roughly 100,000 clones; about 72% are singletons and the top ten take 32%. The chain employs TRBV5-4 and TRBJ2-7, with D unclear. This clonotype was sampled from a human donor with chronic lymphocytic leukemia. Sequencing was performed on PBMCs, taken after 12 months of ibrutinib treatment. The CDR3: CASSQSSYEQYF. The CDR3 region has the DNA TGTGCCAGCAGCCAAAGCTCCTACGAGCAGTACTTC.